This TCR beta chain was observed in a study of T cell changes during pregnancy in multiple sclerosis. Some clones are missing from TCRdb's copy, which holds only in-frame ones; the method was immunoSEQ multiplex PCR. The data show 20,000 to 25,000 clones, 85% seen once. The CDR3 is made up of 15 amino acids. Germline CDR1 reads SEHNR; CDR2 reads FQNEAQ (reference sequence). V was shortened by 6 bases and J by 5 bases, with 19 bases between the two germline ends. The chain couples TRBV7-9 to TRBJ1-1; D is perhaps TRBD1 (5 bases). The TCR originated in a female donor in good health, enrolled as a control in a pregnancy study. The sequencing here drew on CD8+ T cells from peripheral blood mononuclear cells, taken in the first trimester of pregnancy. CDR3 bases: TGTGCCAGCAGTGATCAATTGGGGGGACGAACTGAAGCTTTCTTT. It yields the protein CASSDQLGGRTEAFF.